A selection of T cell receptor beta chains follows, all from one sample in a study of blood T cell repertoires in COVID-19. Profiling relied on immunoSEQ multiplex PCR, and the TCRdb table lists in-frame clones only, not all of them. The sample yields around 300,000 clones, around 87% seen once. Sequenced input: peripheral blood. The source of these receptors is a woman in her 30s who had recovered from COVID-19. CDR3s include the opening cysteine and the closing phenylalanine or tryptophan. Fields, in order: clone size, V gene, D gene, J gene, CDR3 protein, CDR3 DNA. A D gene is named only where the DNA matches it firmly. A clone size is listed for some rows: how often the clone was seen (once, few, many), or a class if it is expanded.

-,TRBV19,TRBD2,TRBJ2-3,CASRVGRDLTDTQYF,TGTGCCAGTAGGGTGGGGAGGGATTTGACAGATACGCAGTATTTT
-,TRBV5-4,TRBD1,TRBJ1-2,CASSQTGGSYGYTF,TGTGCCAGCAGCCAGACAGGGGGCAGCTATGGCTACACCTTC
-,TRBV27,TRBD1,TRBJ1-6,CASSLEGAYNSPLHF,TGTGCCAGCAGTTTGGAGGGGGCTTATAATTCACCCCTCCACTTT
-,TRBV18,TRBD1,TRBJ2-7,CASSRDSYEQYF,TGTGCCAGCTCACGGGACAGCTACGAGCAGTACTTC
few,TRBV27,TRBD2,TRBJ2-2,CASGGGNTGELFF,TGTGCCAGCGGGGGGGGGAACACCGGGGAGCTGTTTTTT
-,TRBV5-1,TRBD1,TRBJ2-7,CASSIPAGTGVDEQYF,TGCGCCAGCAGCATACCGGCCGGGACAGGGGTCGACGAGCAGTACTTC
-,TRBV6-2/TRBV6-3,-,TRBJ2-7,CASSYHLREGADYEQYF,TGTGCCAGCAGTTACCACCTCCGGGAGGGGGCCGACTACGAGCAGTACTTC
-,TRBV5-4,-,TRBJ1-2,CASSLATGVGFGYTF,TGTGCCAGCAGCTTGGCGACAGGCGTCGGTTTCGGCTACACCTTC
-,TRBV5-6,-,TRBJ1-1,CASSLDIQGVEAFF,TGTGCCAGCAGCCTGGACATCCAGGGTGTTGAAGCTTTCTTT
-,TRBV5-1,-,TRBJ2-7,CASSLGPGSRNEQYF,TGCGCCAGCAGCTTGGGGCCGGGGAGTAGGAACGAGCAGTACTTC
-,TRBV25-1,-,TRBJ2-2,CASSGPFQGRNTGELFF,TGTGCCAGCAGTGGGCCTTTCCAGGGGCGAAACACCGGGGAGCTGTTTTTT
-,TRBV5-1,TRBD2,TRBJ2-1,CASSYLAGRVGAGGTYNEQFF,TGCGCCAGCAGCTACCTCGCTGGGAGGGTCGGTGCGGGGGGCACCTACAATGAGCAGTTCTTC
few,TRBV7-9,-,TRBJ2-1,CASKGDYNEQFF,TGTGCCAGCAAAGGAGACTACAATGAGCAGTTCTTC
-,TRBV12-5,-,TRBJ1-2,CASGLNGAGGGYTF,TGTGCTAGTGGTTTGAACGGAGCTGGTGGTGGCTACACCTTC
-,TRBV15,-,TRBJ2-7,CATSEDYEQYF,TGTGCCACTTCGGAGGACTACGAGCAGTACTTC
-,TRBV15,TRBD1,TRBJ1-2,CATSRGQGFNYGYTF,TGTGCCACCAGCAGAGGACAGGGATTTAACTATGGCTACACCTTC
once,TRBV12-1,-,TRBJ2-5,CASSWDFQETQYF,TGTGCCAGCAGCTGGGACTTTCAAGAGACCCAGTACTTC
few,TRBV24-1,-,TRBJ1-2,CATQGNYGYTF,TGTGCCACTCAGGGGAACTATGGCTACACCTTC